This TCR beta chain derives from a study of circulating and synovial CD4+ cells in juvenile arthritis. Whole-study results and caveats: Circulating pathogenic-like lymphocytes shared a substantially higher fraction of CDR3 sequences with synovium than bulk blood. These repertoires were less diverse than bulk blood CD4 repertoires. T cell genome counts differed by at least an order of magnitude between CPL and CD4 samples.

Germline loops: CDR1 MNHEY, CDR2 SMNVEV (reference sequence). The CDR3 contains 16 residues. Points on this clone: No antigen is known for it. A read error may account for a junction end that differs from germline. The sample has other DNA sequences that encode this CDR3 too.

The method was immunoSEQ multiplex PCR; TCRdb's version includes in-frame clones alone and lacks a portion of them. The sample lists some 35,000 clones; approximately 94% were seen once. V gene TRBV27 combines with J gene TRBJ1-6; 9 nucleotides line up with TRBD1. The receptor's source is a human donor with juvenile idiopathic arthritis. The sequenced material came from CD4+ T cells from blood. DNA of the CDR3: TGTGCCAGCAGTGCCACAGGGGGCGCAGCAAATTCCCCCCTCCACTTT. Translation: CASSATGGAANSPLHF.